This T cell receptor beta chain was sequenced during a study of T cells after yellow fever vaccination. The germline V gene has CDR1 SGHDT and CDR2 YYEEEE. Trimming cost V 3 bases and J 3 bases; bases outside gene matches: 9. The CDR3 loop spans 16 amino acids. Template switching by 5'RACE produced TCR cDNA, adding a universal primer site and UMIs. TCRdb itself ran the 5' RACE reads through MiXCR, one entry per CDR3 protein. The data show hundreds of thousands of distinct CDR3 sequences, 20% to 25% seen once. The study, taken as a whole, reports: Some clonotypes were seen in both the CD4 and the CD8 compartments. These made up a small share and likely arose from convergent recombination.

As regards this clonotype: What it binds is not known.

The V and J genes are TRBV5-6 and TRBJ2-1; 7 bases line up with TRBD2. The source material was PBMCs, sampled about 21 days after the first yellow fever vaccination. The sequence was collected from a man between 18 and 29 years old who received the YFV17D yellow fever vaccine. The CDR3 sequence: CASSSNTRGDYNEQFF. The CDR3 coding sequence is TGTGCCAGCAGCTCAAATACACGGGGGGACTACAATGAGCAGTTCTTC.